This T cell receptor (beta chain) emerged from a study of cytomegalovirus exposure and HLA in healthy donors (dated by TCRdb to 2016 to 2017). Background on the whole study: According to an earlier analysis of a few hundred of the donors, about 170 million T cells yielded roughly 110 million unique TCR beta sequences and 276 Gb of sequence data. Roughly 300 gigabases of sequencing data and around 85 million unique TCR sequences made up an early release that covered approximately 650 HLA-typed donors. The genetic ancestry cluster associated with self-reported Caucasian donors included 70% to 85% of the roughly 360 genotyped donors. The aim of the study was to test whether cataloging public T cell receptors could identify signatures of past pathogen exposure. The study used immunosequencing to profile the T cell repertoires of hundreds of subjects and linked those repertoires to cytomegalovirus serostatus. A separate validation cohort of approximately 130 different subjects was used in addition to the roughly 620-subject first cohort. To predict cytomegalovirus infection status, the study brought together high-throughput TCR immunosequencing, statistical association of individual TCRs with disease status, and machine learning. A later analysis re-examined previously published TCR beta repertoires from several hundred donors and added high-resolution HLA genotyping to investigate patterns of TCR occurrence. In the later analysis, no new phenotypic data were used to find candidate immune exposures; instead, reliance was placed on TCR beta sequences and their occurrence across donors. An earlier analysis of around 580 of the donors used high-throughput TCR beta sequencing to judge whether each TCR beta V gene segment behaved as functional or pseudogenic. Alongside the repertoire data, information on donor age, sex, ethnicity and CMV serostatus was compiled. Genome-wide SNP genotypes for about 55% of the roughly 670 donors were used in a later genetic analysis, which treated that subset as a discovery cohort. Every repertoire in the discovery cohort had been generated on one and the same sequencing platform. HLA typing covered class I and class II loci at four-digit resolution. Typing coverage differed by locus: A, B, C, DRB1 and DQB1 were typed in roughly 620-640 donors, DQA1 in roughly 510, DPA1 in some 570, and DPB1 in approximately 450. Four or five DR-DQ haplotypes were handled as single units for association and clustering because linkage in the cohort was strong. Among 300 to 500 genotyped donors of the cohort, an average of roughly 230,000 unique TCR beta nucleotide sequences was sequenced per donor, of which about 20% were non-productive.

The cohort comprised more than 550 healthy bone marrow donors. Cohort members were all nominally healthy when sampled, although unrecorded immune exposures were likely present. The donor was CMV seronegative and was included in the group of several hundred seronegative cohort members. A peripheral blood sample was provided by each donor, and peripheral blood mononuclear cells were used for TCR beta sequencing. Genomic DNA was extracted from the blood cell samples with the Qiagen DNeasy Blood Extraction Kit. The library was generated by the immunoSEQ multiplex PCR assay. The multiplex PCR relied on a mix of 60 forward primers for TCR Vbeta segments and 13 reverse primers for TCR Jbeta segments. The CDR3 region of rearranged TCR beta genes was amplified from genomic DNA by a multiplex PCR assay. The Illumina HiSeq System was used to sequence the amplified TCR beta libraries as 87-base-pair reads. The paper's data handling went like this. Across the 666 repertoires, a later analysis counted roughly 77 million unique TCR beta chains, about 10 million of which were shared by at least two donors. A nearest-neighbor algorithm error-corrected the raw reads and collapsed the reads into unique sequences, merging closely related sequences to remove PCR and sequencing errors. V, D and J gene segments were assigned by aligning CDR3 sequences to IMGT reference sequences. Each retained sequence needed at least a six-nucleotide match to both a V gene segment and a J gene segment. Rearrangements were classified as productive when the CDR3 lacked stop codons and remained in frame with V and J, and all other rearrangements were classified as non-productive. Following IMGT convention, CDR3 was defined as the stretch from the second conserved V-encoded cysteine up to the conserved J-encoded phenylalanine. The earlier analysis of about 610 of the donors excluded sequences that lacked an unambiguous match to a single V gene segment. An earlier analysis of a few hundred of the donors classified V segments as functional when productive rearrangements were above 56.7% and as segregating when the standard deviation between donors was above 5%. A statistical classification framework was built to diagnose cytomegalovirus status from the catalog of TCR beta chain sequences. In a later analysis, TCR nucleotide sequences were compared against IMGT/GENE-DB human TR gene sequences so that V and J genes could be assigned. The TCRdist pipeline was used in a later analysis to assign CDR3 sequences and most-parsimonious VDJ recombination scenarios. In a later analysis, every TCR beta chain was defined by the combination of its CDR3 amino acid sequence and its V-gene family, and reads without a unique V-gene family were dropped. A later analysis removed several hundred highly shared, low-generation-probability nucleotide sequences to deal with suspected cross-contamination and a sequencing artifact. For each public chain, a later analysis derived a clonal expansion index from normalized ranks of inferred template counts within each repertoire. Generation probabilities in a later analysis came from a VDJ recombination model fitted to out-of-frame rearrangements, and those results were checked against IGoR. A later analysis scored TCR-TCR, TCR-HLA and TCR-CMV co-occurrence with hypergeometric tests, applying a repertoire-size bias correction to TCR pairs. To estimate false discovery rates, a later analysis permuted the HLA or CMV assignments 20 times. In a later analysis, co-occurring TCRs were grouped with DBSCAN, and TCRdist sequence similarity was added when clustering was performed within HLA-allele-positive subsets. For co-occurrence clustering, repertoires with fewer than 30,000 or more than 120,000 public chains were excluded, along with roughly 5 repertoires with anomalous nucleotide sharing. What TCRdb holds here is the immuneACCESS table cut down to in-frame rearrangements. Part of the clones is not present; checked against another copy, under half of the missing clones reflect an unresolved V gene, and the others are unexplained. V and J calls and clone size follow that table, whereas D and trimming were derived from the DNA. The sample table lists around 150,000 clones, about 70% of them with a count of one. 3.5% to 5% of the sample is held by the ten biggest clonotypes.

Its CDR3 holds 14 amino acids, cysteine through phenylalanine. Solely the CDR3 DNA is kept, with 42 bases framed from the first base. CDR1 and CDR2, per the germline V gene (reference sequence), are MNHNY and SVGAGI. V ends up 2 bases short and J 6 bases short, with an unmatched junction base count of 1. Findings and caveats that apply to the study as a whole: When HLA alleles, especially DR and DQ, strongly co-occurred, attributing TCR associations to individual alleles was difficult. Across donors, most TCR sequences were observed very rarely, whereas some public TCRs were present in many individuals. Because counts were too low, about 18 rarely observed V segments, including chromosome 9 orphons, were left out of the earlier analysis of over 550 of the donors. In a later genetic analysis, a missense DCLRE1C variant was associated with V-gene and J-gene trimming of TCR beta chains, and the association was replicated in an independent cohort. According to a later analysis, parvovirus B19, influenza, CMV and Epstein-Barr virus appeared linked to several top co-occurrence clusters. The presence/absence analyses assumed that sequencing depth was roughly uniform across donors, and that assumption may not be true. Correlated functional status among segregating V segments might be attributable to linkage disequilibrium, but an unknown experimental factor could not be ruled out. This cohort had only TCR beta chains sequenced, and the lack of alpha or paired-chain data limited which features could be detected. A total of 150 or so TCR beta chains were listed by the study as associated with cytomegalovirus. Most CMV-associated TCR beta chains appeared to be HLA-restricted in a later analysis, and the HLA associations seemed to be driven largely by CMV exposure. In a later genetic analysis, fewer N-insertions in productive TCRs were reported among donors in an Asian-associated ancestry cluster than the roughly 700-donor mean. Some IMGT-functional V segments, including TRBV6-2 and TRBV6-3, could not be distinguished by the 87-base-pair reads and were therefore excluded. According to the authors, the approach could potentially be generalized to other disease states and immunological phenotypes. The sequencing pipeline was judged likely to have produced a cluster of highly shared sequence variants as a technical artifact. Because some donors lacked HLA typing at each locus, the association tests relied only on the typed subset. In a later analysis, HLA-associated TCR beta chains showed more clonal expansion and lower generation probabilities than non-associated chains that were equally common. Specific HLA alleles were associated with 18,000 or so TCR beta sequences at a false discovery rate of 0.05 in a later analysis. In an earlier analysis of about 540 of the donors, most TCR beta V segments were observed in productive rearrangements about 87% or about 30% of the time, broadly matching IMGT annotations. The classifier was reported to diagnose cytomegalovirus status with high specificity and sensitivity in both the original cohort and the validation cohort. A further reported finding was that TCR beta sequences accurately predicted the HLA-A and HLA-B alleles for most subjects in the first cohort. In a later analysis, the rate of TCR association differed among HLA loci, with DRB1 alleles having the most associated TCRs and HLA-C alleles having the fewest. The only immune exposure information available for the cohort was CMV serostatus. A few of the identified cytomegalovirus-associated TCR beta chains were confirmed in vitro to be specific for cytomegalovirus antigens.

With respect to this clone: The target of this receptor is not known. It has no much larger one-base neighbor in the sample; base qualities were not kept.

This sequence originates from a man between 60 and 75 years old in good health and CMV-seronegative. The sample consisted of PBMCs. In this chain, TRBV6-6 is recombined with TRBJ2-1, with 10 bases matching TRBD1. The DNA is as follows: TGTGCCAGCAGTTACCGGGACAGGGGCAATGAGCAGTTCTTC. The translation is CASSYRDRGNEQFF.